This TCR beta chain emerged from a study of OX40 agonist ivuxolimab in advanced cancers. The repertoire was sequenced with immunoSEQ multiplex PCR; TCRdb's copy has only in-frame clones and lacks some. The sample holds approximately 64,000 clones, 86% seen once. Regarding the study as a whole: In the 0.1 to 3.0 mg/kg range, CD4+ and CD8+ blood T cells had expanded clonally by week 6.

In this sample, this clone turned up once. No antigen is known for it. The CDR3 length is 14 residues. The trim removed 1 base at V and 0 bases at J, leaving 3 bases unmatched. Germline CDR1 and CDR2: SQVTM and ANQGSEA. The clonotype originates from an adult with an advanced solid tumor such as melanoma, head and neck, liver or kidney cancer. This material consisted of CD4+ or CD8+ T cells sorted from blood, taken in a trial of the OX40 agonist ivuxolimab. V and J are TRBV29-1 and TRBJ2-7; 7 bases are shared with TRBD2. The CDR3 spells CSVEVGGTSYEQYF. CDR3 in DNA: TGCAGCGTTGAAGTGGGGGGGACCTCCTACGAGCAGTACTTC.